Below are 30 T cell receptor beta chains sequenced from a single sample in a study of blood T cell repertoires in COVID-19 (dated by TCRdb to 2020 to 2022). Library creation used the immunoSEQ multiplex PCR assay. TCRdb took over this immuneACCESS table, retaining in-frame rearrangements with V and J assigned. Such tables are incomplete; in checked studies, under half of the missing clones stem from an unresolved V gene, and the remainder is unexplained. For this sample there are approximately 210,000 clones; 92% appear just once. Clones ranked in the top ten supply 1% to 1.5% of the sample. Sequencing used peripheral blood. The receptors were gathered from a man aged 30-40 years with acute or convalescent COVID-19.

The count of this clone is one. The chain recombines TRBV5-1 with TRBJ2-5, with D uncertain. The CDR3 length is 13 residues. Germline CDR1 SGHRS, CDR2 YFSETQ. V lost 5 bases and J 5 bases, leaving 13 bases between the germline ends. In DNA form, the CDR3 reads TGCGCCAGCAGTTCCCTAGTTGATGAGACCCAGTACTTC. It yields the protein CASSSLVDETQYF.

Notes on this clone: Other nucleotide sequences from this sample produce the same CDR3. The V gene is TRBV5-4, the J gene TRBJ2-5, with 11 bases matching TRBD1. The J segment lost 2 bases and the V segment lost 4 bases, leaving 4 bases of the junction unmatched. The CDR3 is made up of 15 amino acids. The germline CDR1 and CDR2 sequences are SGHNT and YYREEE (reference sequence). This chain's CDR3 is CASSLGQGGQETQYF. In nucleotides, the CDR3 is TGTGCCAGCAGCCTGGGACAGGGGGGACAAGAGACCCAGTACTTC.

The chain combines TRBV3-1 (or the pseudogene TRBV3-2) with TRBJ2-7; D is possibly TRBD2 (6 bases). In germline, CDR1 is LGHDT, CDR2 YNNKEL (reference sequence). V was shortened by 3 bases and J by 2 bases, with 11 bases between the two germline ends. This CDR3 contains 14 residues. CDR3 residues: CASSQAGLAYEQYF. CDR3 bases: TGTGCCAGCAGCCAGGCGGGGTTAGCCTACGAGCAGTACTTC.

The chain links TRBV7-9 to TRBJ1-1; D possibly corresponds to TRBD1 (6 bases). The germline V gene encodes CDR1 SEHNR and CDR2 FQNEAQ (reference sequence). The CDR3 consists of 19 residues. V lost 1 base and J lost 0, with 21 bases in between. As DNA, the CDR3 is TGTGCCAGCAGCTTAGTTTGGTTAGGGGGTGGATTCATGAACACTGAAGCTTTCTTT. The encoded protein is CASSLVWLGGGFMNTEAFF.

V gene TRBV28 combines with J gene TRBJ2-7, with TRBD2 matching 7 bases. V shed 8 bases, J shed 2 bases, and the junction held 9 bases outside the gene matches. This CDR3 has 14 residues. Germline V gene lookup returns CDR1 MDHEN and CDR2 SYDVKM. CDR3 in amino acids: CASGGLFGPYEQYF. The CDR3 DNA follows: TGTGCCAGCGGGGGACTATTCGGTCCCTACGAGCAGTACTTC.

The CDR3 bases are TGTGCCAGCAGATCCCAGGGGGCTTTCACAGATACGCAGTATTTT. Translated, it gives CASRSQGAFTDTQYF. The gene calls are TRBV11-2 and TRBJ2-3; TRBD1 agrees at 8 bases. The CDR3 has 15 amino acids. CDR1 and CDR2 from the germline V gene are SGHAT and FQNNGV. The J segment lost 2 bases and the V segment lost 6 bases, leaving 7 bases of the junction unmatched. Full variable domain (outside the CDR3, taken from reference TRBV11-2 and TRBJ2-3): EAGVAQSPRYKIIEKRQSVAFWCNPISGHATLYWYQQILGQGPKLLIQFQNNGVVDDSQLPKDRFSAERLKGVDSTLKIQPAKLEDSAVYLCASRSQGAFTDTQYFGPGTRLTVL.

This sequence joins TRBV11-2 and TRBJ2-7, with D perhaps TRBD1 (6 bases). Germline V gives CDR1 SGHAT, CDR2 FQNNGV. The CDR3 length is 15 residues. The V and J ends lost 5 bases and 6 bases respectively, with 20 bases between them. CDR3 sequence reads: CASSPLGAEPSEQYF. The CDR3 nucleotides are TGTGCCAGCAGCCCTCTGGGGGCAGAACCTAGCGAGCAGTACTTC.

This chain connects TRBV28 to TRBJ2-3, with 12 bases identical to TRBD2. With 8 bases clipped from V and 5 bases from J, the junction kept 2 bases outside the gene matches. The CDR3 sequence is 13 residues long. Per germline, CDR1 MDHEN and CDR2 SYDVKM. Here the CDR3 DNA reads TGTGCCAGCGTACTAGCGGGAGGAGATACGCAGTATTTT. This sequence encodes CASVLAGGDTQYF. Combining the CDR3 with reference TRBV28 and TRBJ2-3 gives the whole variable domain DVKVTQSSRYLVKRTGEKVFLECVQDMDHENMFWYRQDPGLGLRLIYFSYDVKMKEKGDIPEGYSVSREKKERFSLILESASTNQTSMYLCASVLAGGDTQYFGPGTRLTVL.

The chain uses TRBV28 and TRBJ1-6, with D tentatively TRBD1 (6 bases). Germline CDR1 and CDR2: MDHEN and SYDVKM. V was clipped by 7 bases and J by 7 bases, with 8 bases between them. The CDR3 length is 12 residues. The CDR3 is CASNRVNSPLHF. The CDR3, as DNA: TGTGCCAGCAACAGGGTCAATTCACCCCTCCACTTT.

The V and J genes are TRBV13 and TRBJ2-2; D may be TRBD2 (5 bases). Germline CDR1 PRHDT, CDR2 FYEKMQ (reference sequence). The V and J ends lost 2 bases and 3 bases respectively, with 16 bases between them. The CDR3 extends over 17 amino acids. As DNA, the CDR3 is TGTGCCAGCAGCTTATTGAATCCGGGGAAACACACCGGGGAGCTGTTTTTT. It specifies CASSLLNPGKHTGELFF.

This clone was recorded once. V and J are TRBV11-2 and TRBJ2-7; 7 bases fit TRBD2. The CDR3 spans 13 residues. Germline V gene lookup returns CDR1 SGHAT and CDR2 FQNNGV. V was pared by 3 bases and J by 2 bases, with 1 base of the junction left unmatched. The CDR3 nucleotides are TGTGCCAGCAGCTTTGGGACTACCTACGAGCAGTACTTC. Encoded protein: CASSFGTTYEQYF. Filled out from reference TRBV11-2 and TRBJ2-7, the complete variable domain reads EAGVAQSPRYKIIEKRQSVAFWCNPISGHATLYWYQQILGQGPKLLIQFQNNGVVDDSQLPKDRFSAERLKGVDSTLKIQPAKLEDSAVYLCASSFGTTYEQYFGPGTRLTVT.

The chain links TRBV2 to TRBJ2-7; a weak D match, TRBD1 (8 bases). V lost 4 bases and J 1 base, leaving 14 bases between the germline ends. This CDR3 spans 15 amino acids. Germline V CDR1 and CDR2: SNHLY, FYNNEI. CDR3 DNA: TGTGCCAGCAGTGCGACAGGGGACTATTCCTACGAGCAGTACTTC. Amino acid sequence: CASSATGDYSYEQYF. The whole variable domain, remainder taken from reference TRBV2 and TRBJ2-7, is EPEVTQTPSHQVTQMGQEVILRCVPISNHLYFYWYRQILGQKVEFLVSFYNNEISEKSEIFDDQFSVERPDGSNFTLKIRSTKLEDSAMYFCASSATGDYSYEQYFGPGTRLTVT.

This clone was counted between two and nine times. In DNA form, the CDR3 reads TGCGCCAGCAGCCCTACCGGGAGAACTCTCGATGGCACCGGGGAGCTGTTTTTT. Translated: CASSPTGRTLDGTGELFF. The V and J genes are TRBV4-1 and TRBJ2-2; perhaps TRBD2 as D (6 bases). V lost 4 bases and J lost 4, with 22 bases in between. In germline, CDR1 is MGHRA, CDR2 YSYEKL. The CDR3 is 18 residues long.

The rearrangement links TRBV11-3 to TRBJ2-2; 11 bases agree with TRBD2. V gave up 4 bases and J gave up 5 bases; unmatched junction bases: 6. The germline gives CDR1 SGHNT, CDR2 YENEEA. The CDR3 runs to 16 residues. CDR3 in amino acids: CASSSLAGGSTGELFF. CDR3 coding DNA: TGTGCCAGCAGCTCCCTAGCGGGAGGATCTACCGGGGAGCTGTTTTTT. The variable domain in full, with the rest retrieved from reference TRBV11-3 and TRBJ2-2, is EAGVVQSPRYKIIEKKQPVAFWCNPISGHNTLYWYLQNLGQGPELLIRYENEEAVDDSQLPKDRFSAERLKGVDSTLKIQPAELGDSAVYLCASSSLAGGSTGELFFGEGSRLTVL.

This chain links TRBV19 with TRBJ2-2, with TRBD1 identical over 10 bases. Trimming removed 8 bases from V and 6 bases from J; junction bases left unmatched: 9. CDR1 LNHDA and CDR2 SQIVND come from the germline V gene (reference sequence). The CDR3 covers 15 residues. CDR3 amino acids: CASSSWTGGSGELFF. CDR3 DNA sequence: TGTGCCAGTTCAAGCTGGACAGGGGGGTCCGGGGAGCTGTTTTTT.

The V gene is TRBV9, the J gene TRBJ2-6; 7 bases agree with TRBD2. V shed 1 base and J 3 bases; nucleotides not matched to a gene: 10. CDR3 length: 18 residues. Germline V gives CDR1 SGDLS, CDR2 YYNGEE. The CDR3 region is CASSVTPGRSFGANVLTF. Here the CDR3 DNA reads TGTGCCAGCAGCGTAACCCCCGGGAGGAGCTTTGGGGCCAACGTCCTGACTTTC.

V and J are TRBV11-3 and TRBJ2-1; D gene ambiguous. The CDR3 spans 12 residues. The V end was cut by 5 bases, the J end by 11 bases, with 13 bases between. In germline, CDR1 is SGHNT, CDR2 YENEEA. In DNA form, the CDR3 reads TGTGCCAGCAGCCAAGCGAACAAGAAGCAGTTCTTC. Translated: CASSQANKKQFF. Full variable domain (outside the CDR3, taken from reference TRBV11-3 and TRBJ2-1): EAGVVQSPRYKIIEKKQPVAFWCNPISGHNTLYWYLQNLGQGPELLIRYENEEAVDDSQLPKDRFSAERLKGVDSTLKIQPAELGDSAVYLCASSQANKKQFFGPGTRLTVL.

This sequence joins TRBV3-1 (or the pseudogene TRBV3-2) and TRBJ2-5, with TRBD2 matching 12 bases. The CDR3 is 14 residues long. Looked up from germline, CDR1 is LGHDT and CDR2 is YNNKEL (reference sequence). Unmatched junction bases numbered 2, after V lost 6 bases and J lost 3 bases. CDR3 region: CASRRLAGEETQYF. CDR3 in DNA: TGTGCCAGCAGGCGACTAGCGGGAGAAGAGACCCAGTACTTC.

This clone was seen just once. The CDR3 DNA is TGTGCCAGCAGCTTACTCGCCGGGACTAGCGGGACAAGGGGGGGGTTTGAGACCCAGTACTTC. The encoded protein is CASSLLAGTSGTRGGFETQYF. This chain joins TRBV7-3 and TRBJ2-5, with TRBD2 matching 13 bases. V shed 2 bases, J shed 5 bases, and the junction held 20 bases outside the gene matches. Germline V lookup: CDR1 SGHTA, CDR2 FQGTGA. This CDR3 region has 21 residues.

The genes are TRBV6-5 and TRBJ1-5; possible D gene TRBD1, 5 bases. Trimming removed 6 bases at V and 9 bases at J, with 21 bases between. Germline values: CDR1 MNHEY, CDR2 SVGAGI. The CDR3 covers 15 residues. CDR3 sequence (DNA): TGTGCCAGCAGCGATGGGGCGGGGATCATCGTGCCCCAGCATTTT. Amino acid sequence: CASSDGAGIIVPQHF.

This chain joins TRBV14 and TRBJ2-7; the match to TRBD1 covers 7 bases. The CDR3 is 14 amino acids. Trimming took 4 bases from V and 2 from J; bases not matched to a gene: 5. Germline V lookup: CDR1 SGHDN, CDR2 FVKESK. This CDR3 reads CASSLGQLTYEQYF. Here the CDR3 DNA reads TGTGCCAGCAGCCTGGGACAGCTTACCTACGAGCAGTACTTC.

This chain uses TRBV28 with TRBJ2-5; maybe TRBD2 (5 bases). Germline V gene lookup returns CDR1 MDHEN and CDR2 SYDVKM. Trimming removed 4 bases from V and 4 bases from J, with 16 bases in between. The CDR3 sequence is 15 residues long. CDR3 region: CASSSGRARGETQYF. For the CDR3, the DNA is TGTGCCAGCAGTTCGGGGAGAGCTAGAGGAGAGACCCAGTACTTC. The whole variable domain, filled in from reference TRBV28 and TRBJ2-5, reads DVKVTQSSRYLVKRTGEKVFLECVQDMDHENMFWYRQDPGLGLRLIYFSYDVKMKEKGDIPEGYSVSREKKERFSLILESASTNQTSMYLCASSSGRARGETQYFGPGTRLLVL.

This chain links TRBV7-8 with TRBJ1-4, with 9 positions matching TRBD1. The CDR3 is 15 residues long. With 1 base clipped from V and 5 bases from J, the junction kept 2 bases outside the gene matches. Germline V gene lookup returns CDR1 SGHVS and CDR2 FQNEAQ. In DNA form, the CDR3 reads TGTGCCAGCAGCTTAGTGGGACAGGGAAATGAAAAACTGTTTTTT. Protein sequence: CASSLVGQGNEKLFF.

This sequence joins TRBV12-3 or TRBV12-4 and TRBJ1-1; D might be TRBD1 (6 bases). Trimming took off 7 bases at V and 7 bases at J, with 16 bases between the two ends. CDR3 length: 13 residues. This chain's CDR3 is CASIKNRAGEAFF. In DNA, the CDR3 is TGTGCCAGCATCAAGAACAGGGCTGGTGAAGCTTTCTTT.

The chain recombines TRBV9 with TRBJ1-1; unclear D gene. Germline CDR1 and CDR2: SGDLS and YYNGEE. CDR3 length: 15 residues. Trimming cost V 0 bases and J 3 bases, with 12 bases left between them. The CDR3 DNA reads TGTGCCAGCAGCGTAGCCGCCCAGGCTTACACTGAAGCTTTCTTT. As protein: CASSVAAQAYTEAFF.

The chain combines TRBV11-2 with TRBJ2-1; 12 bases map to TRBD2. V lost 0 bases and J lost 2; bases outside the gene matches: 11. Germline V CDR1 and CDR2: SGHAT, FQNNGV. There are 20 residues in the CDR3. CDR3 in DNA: TGTGCCAGCAGCTTAGATCATGGCGGACTAGCGGGACCTCCCTACAATGAGCAGTTCTTC. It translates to CASSLDHGGLAGPPYNEQFF.

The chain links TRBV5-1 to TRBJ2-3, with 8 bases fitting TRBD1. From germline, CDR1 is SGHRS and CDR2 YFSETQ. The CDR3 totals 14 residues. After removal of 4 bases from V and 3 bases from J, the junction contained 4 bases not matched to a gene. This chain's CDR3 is CASSPWTGTDTQYF. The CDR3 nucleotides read TGCGCCAGCAGCCCCTGGACAGGGACAGATACGCAGTATTTT.

The chain's CDR3 is CADRDKTAGELFF. In nucleotides, the CDR3 is TGTGCCGACCGGGACAAAACGGCCGGGGAGCTGTTTTTT. This rearrangement joins TRBV12-3 or TRBV12-4 to TRBJ2-2; tentatively, D is TRBD1 (6 bases). V lost 11 bases to trimming and J lost 6 bases, with 16 bases between them. The CDR3 loop spans 13 amino acids.

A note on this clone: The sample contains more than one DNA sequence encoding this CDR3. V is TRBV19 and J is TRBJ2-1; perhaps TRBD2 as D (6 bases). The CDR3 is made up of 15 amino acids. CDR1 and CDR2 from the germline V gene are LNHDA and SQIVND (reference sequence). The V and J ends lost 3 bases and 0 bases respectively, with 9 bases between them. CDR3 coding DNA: TGTGCCAGTAGTATCGACGGGAGCTCCTACAATGAGCAGTTCTTC. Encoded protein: CASSIDGSSYNEQFF.

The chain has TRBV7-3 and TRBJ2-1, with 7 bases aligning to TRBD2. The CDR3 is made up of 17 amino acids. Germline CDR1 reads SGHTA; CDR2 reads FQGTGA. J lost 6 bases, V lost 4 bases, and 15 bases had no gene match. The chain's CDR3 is CASSSYGSPLAVNEQFF. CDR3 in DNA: TGTGCCAGCAGCTCATATGGGTCCCCTCTAGCGGTCAATGAGCAGTTCTTC.